This T cell receptor beta chain was captured by sequencing in a study of human T cells and chemical hapten exposure. Overall study: Largely, small differences in pooled library volume made per-sample TCR yields vary. Findings and limits, study-wide: No alteration of TCRs above 1 in 1000 frequency was seen with DPC sensitization.

A remark on this clonotype: The antigen is unknown.

Germline assignment: CDR1 LNHDA and CDR2 SQIVND (reference sequence). V lost 6 bases to trimming and J lost 0 bases; unmatched junction nucleotides: 6. This CDR3 contains 17 residues. Time point: patch test 1, 2 weeks after DPC sensitization. The treatment: therapeutic diphenylcyclopropenone sensitization with weekly scalp DPC. Donors, patients with alopecia ranging from 18 to 70 years old and judged suitable for DPC, provided samples. Each CDR3 protein gets one entry after TCRdb re-called the RACE reads with MiXCR. Altogether tens of thousands of distinct CDR3 sequences are present, around 11% being singletons, with the ten largest covering about 4.2%.

The source is a woman aged 45-65 years with alopecia areata. Some clones in this sample may be carry-over from other donors' samples. The rearrangement uses TRBV19 and TRBJ1-6; the match to TRBD1 covers 9 bases. Sequenced material: whole blood, taken in connection with sensitization to the hapten diphenylcyclopropenone (DPC). The CDR3 coding sequence is TGTGCCAGTAGACCCGGGACAGGGAGCTCCTATAATTCACCCCTCCACTTT. Translation: CASRPGTGSSYNSPLHF.